This TCR beta chain was profiled in a study of cytotoxic CD8 clonotypes in ibrutinib-treated CLL. At the level of the study: In all, more than 10 patients were relapsed/refractory, some 16 were treatment-naive and approximately 17 were IGHV unmutated. Partial response was seen in 24 patients and complete response in 2; after median around 69 months, roughly 14 stayed remitted, around 12 progressed.

The protocol was immunoSEQ multiplex PCR, while the TCRdb copy is restricted to in-frame clones and leaves out a portion. The data show some 35,000 clones, around 70% seen once. Overall study findings and caveats: At the start, clonality exceeded age-matched healthy donors and followed circulating CD8+ T-cell counts.

Concerning this clone: The antigen is unknown.

Germline lookup yields CDR1 SEHNR and CDR2 FQNEAQ (reference sequence). Trimming took off 5 bases at V and 7 bases at J, with 18 bases between the two ends. The CDR3 is made up of 14 amino acids. The sequenced sample was PBMCs, obtained before ibrutinib treatment. The chain carries TRBV7-9 and TRBJ2-7, with D perhaps matching TRBD2 (5 bases). The sequence was obtained from a human donor with chronic lymphocytic leukemia. The CDR3 is CASSQYATTGEQYF. The CDR3 nucleotides are TGTGCCAGCAGCCAGTACGCGACTACGGGGGAGCAGTACTTC.